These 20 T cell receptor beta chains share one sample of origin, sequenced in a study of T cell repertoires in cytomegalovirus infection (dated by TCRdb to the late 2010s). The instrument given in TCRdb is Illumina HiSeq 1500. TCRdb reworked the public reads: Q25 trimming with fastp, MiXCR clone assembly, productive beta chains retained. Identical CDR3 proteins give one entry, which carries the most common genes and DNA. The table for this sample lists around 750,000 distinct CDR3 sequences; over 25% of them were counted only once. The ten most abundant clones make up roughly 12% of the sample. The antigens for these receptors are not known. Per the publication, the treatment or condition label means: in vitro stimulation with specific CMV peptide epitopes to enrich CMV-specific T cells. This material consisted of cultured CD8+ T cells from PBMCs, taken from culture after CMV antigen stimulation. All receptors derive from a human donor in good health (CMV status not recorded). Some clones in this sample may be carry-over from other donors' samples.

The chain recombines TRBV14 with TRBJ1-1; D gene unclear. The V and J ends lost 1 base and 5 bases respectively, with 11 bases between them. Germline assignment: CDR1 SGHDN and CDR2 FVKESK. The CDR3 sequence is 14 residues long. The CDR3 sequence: CASSQGFRGTEAFF. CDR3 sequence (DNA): TGTGCCAGCAGCCAAGGCTTTAGAGGAACTGAAGCTTTCTTT.

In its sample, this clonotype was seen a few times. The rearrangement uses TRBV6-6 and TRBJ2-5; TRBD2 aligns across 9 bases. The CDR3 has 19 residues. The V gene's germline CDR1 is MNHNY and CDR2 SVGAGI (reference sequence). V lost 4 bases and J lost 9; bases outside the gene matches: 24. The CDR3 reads CASSSDRLAGGRDRPAQYF. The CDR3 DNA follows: TGTGCCAGCAGTTCCGACAGGCTCGCGGGGGGGCGCGACCGACCGGCCCAGTACTTC.

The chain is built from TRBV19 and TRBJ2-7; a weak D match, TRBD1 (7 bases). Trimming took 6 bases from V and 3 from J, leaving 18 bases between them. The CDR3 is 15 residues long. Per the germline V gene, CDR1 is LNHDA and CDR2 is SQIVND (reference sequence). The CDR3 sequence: CASSQGGLSLYEQYF. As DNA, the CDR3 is TGTGCCAGTAGCCAGGGGGGCCTCAGCCTCTACGAGCAGTACTTC.

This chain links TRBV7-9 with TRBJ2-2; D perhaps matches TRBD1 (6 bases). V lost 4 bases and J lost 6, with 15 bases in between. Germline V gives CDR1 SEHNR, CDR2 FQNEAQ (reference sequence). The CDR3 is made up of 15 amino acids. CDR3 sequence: CASSSESTGPGELFF. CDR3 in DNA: TGTGCCAGCAGCTCCGAGTCTACAGGGCCCGGGGAGCTGTTTTTT.

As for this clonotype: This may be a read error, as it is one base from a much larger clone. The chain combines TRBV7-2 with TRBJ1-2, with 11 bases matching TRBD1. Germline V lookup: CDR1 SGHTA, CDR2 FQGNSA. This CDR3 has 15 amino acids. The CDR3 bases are TGTGCCAACAGCTCCAGGACAGGGGGCGACTATGGCTACACCTTC. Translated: CANSSRTGGDYGYTF.

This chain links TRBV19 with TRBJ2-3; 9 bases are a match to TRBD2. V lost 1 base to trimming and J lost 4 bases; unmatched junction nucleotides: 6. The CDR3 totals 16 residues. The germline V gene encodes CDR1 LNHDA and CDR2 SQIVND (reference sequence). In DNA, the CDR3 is TGTGCCAGTAGTATAGGCGGGGGGGCCTGGGCAGATACGCAGTATTTT. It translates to CASSIGGGAWADTQYF.

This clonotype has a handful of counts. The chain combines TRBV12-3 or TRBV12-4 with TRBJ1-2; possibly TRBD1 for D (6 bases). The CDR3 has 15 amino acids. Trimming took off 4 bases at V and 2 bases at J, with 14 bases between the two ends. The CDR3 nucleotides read TGTGCCAGCAGTTCATCCGGGACACCGAACTATGGCTACACCTTC. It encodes CASSSSGTPNYGYTF.

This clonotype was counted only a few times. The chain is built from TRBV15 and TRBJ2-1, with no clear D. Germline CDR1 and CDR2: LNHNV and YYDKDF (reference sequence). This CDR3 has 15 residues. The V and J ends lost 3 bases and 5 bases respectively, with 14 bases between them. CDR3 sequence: CATSSDADHNNEQFF. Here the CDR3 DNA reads TGTGCCACCAGCAGTGATGCCGACCACAACAATGAGCAGTTCTTC.

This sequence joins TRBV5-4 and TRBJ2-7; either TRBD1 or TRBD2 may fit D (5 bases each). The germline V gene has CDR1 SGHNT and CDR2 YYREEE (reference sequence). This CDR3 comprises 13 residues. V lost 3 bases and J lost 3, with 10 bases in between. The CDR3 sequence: CASSYGAHYEQYF. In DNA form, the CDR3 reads TGTGCCAGCAGCTACGGGGCCCACTACGAGCAGTACTTC.

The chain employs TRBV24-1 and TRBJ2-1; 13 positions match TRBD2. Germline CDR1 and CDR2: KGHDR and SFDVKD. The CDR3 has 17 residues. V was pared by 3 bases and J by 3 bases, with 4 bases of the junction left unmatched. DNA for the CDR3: TGTGCCACCAGTGATCAGACTAGCGGGGGGAACTACAATGAGCAGTTCTTC. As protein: CATSDQTSGGNYNEQFF.

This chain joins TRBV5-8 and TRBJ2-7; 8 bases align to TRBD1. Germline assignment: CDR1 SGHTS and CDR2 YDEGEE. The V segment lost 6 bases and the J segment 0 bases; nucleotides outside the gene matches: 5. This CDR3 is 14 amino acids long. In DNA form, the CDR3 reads TGTGCCAGCACCTCGGGGACAGGCTCCTACGAGCAGTACGTC. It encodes CASTSGTGSYEQYV.

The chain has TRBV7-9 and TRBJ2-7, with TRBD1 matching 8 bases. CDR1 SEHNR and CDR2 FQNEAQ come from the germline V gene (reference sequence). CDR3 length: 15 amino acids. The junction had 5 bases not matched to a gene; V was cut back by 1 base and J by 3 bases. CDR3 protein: CASSLGTGWLYEQYV. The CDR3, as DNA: TGTGCCAGCAGCTTAGGGACAGGGTGGCTCTACGAGCAGTACGTC.

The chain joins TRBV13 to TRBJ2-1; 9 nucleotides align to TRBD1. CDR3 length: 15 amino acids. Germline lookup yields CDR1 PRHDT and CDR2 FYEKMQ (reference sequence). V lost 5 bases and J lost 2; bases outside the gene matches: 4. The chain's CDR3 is CASSGQGNAYNEQFF. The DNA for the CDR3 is TGTGCCAGCAGCGGACAGGGGAATGCCTACAATGAGCAGTTCTTC.

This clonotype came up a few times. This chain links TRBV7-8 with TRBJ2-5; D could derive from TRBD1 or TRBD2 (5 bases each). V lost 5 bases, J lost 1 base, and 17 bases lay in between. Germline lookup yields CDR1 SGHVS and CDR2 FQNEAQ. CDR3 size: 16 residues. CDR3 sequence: CASSADPGTVQETQYF. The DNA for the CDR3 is TGTGCCAGCAGCGCAGACCCCGGGACGGTCCAAGAGACCCAGTACTTC.

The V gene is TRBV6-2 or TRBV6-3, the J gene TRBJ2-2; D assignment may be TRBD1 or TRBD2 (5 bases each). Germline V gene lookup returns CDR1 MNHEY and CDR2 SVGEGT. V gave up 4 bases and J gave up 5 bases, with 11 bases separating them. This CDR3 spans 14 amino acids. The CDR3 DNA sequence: TGTGCCAGCAGTTGGGACGGTCAAACCGGGGAGCTGTTTTTT. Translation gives CASSWDGQTGELFF.

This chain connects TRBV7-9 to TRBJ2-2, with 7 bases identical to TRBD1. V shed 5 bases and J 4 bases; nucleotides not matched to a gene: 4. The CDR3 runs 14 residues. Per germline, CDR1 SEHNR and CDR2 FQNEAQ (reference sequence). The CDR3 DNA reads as TGTGCCAGCAGCGTCGACAGGGTCACCGGGGAGCTGTTTTTT. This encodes CASSVDRVTGELFF.

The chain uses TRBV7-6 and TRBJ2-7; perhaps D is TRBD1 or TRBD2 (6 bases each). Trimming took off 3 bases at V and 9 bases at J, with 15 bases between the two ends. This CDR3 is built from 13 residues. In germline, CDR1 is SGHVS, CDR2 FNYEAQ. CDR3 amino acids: CASSLGGGSGQYF. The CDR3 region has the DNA TGTGCCAGCAGCTTGGGGGGCGGGTCCGGGCAGTACTTC. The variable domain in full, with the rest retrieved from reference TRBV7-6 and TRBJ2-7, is GAGVSQSPRYKVTKRGQDVALRCDPISGHVSLYWYRQALGQGPEFLTYFNYEAQQDKSGLPNDRFSAERPEGSISTLTIQRTEQRDSAMYRCASSLGGGSGQYFGPGTRLTVT.

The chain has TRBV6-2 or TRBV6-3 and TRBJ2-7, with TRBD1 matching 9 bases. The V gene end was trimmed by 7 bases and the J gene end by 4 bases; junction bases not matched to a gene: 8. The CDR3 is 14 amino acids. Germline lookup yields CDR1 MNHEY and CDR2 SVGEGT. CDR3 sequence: CASMPGQGSYEQYF. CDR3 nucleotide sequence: TGTGCCAGCATGCCGGGACAGGGATCTTACGAGCAGTACTTC.

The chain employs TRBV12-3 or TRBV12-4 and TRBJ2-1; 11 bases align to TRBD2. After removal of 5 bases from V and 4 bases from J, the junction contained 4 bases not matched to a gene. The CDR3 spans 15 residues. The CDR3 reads CASSELAGDYNEQFF. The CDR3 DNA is TGTGCCAGCAGTGAACTAGCGGGGGATTACAATGAGCAGTTCTTC.

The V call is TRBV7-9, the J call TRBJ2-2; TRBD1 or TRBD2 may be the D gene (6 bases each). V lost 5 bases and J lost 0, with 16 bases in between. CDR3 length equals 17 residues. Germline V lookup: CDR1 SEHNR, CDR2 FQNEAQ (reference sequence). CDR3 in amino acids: CASSLAHGGANTGELFF. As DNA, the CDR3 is TGTGCCAGCAGCCTCGCTCACGGGGGCGCGAACACCGGGGAGCTGTTTTTT.